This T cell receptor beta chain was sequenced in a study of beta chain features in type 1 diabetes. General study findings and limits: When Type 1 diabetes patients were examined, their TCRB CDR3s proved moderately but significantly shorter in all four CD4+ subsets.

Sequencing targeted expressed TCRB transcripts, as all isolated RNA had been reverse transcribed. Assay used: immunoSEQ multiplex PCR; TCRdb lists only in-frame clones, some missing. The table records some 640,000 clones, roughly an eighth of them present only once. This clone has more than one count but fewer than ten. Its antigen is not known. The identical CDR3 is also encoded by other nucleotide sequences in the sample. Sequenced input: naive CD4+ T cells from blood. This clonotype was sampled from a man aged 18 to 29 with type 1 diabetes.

CDR3: CAISESGSQETQYF. The DNA for the CDR3 is TGTGCCATCAGTGAGTCGGGCAGCCAAGAGACCCAGTACTTC. The chain recombines TRBV10-3 with TRBJ2-5; no clear D gene. The CDR3 spans 14 residues. With 0 bases removed from V and 1 base from J, the gap between germline ends came to 6 bases. Germline CDR1 ENHRY, CDR2 SYGVKD.